Sequencing of this T cell receptor beta chain was carried out in a study of siplizumab effects on memory and regulatory T cells. Study-level results: Naive T cells looked more diverse than memory cells, and they looked like major contributors to the alloresponse.

Unstimulated naive, memory, effector memory and TEMRA subsets were subjected to sequencing in a few donor pairs. With respect to this clone: Its antigen is still unknown.

Sequencing was performed with immunoSEQ multiplex PCR; in TCRdb, only in-frame clones are kept and a portion is missing. The data contain about 63,000 clones, roughly 80% of them singletons. The germline V gene has CDR1 SGHAT and CDR2 FQNNGV. CDR3 length: 15 amino acids. V lost 7 bases, J lost 0 bases, and 8 bases stayed unmatched. This receptor was taken from a human donor in good health. The sample was memory CD4+ T cells sorted from blood. This chain joins TRBV11-2 and TRBJ2-5, with TRBD2 matching over 7 bases. The CDR3 spells CASTLSGWDQETQYF. The CDR3 DNA reads TGTGCCAGCACCCTTAGCGGGTGGGACCAAGAGACCCAGTACTTC.